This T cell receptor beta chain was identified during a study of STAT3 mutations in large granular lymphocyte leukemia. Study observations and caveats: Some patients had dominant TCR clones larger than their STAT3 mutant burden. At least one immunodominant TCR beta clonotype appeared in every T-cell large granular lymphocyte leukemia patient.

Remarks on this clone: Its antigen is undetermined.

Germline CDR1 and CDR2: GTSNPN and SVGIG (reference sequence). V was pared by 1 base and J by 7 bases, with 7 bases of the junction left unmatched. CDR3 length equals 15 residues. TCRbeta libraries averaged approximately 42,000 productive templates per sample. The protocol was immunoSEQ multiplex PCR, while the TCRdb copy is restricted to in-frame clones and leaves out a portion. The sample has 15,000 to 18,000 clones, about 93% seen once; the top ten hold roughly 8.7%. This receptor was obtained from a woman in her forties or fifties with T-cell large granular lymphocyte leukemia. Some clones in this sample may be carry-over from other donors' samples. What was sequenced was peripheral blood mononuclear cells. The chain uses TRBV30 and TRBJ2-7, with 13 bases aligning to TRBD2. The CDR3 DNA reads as TGTGCCTGGAGTGGCGGACTAGCGGGAGTGGGGGAGCAGTACTTC. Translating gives CAWSGGLAGVGEQYF. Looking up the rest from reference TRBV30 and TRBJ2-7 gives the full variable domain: SQTIHQWPATLVQPVGSPLSLECTVEGTSNPNLYWYRQAAGRGLQLLFYSVGIGQISSEVPQNLSASRPQDRQFILSSKKLLLSDSGFYLCAWSGGLAGVGEQYFGPGTRLTVT.